Listed here are 13 T cell receptor beta chains from one sample, sequenced in a study of CD8 T cells in Susac syndrome. When the RNA was reverse transcribed, random hexamers were used with an input of about 0.5 to 1 ug. TCRdb reprocessed the immunoSEQ multiplex PCR reads with MiXCR, giving one entry per CDR3 protein. The repertoire holds 84,000 or so distinct CDR3 sequences, with 95% as singletons. Sequencing was performed on CD8+ T cells from PBMCs. Receptors originate from a human donor with Susac syndrome.

The chain employs TRBV29-1 and TRBJ1-2; D may be TRBD1 (5 bases). V was shortened by 6 bases and J by 4 bases, with 15 bases between the two germline ends. Germline CDR1 is SQVTM and CDR2 is ANQGSEA. The length of the CDR3 is 13 residues. This CDR3 is CSVHHGTVYGYTF. The CDR3 region has the DNA TGCAGCGTCCACCACGGGACGGTCTATGGCTACACCTTC.

This clonotype has a single count. The chain couples TRBV20-1 to TRBJ2-7, with 10 bases matching TRBD1. This CDR3 is built from 13 residues. Per germline, CDR1 DFQATT and CDR2 SNEGSKA (reference sequence). V gave up 4 bases and J gave up 5 bases; unmatched junction bases: 5. CDR3 region: CSAKDRGVHEQYF. The CDR3 region has the DNA TGCAGTGCTAAGGACAGGGGGGTACACGAGCAGTACTTC.

This rearrangement joins TRBV28 to TRBJ2-1; 7 nucleotides align to TRBD2. The V segment lost 3 bases and the J segment 6 bases; nucleotides outside the gene matches: 5. Germline CDR1 is MDHEN and CDR2 is SYDVKM. This CDR3 is built from 14 residues. The CDR3 is CASSLGGARNEQFF. The CDR3 nucleotides are TGTGCCAGCAGTTTGGGAGGGGCCCGCAATGAGCAGTTCTTC.

The chain joins TRBV28 to TRBJ1-2; possibly TRBD1 for D (5 bases). The CDR3 totals 15 residues. Germline values: CDR1 MDHEN, CDR2 SYDVKM. Trimming cost V 4 bases and J 4 bases, with 16 bases left between them. CDR3 in amino acids: CASSWSSGGVYGYTF. The CDR3 DNA reads TGTGCCAGCAGTTGGAGTTCGGGGGGGGTCTATGGCTACACCTTC.

This chain uses TRBV29-1 with TRBJ2-1; perhaps TRBD2 as D (6 bases). Germline V gene lookup returns CDR1 SQVTM and CDR2 ANQGSEA. The CDR3 has 14 amino acids. The germline V and J ends were trimmed by 3 bases and 2 bases, with 11 bases remaining between them. DNA of the CDR3: TGCAGCGTTGAGCGGGAAGGCGCCTACAATGAGCAGTTCTTC. Its translation is CSVEREGAYNEQFF.

The CDR3 coding sequence is TGTGCCAGCAGCTCCGAATCTAGGGCAGGATCCTACGAGCAGTACTTC. Encoded protein: CASSSESRAGSYEQYF. The rearrangement uses TRBV13 and TRBJ2-7; no reliable D call. V lost 4 bases, J lost 1 base, and 17 bases lay in between. Germline V gene sequence: CDR1 PRHDT, CDR2 FYEKMQ (reference sequence). The CDR3 sequence is 16 residues long.

This rearrangement joins TRBV7-9 to TRBJ2-5; D uncertain. V lost 4 bases to trimming and J lost 1 base, with 10 bases between them. The CDR3 extends over 14 amino acids. From germline, CDR1 is SEHNR and CDR2 FQNEAQ (reference sequence). This chain's CDR3 is CASSSEGSQETQYF. The CDR3 nucleotides read TGTGCCAGCAGCTCCGAAGGTAGCCAAGAGACCCAGTACTTC.

This chain links TRBV12-3 or TRBV12-4 with TRBJ2-3; D is uncertain. Trimming shortened V by 4 bases and J by 1 base, and 12 bases separated the two germline ends. The CDR3 runs 15 residues. The CDR3, as DNA: TGTGCCAGCAGTTGGCTGGTGAAGGGCACAGATACGCAGTATTTT. Its translation is CASSWLVKGTDTQYF.

V is TRBV19 and J is TRBJ2-1; 8 nucleotides line up with TRBD2. Trimming removed 1 base from V and 7 bases from J; junction bases left unmatched: 6. The germline V gene has CDR1 LNHDA and CDR2 SQIVND (reference sequence). The CDR3 is made up of 15 amino acids. The chain's CDR3 is CASSIAGGYSNEQFF. The CDR3 DNA sequence: TGTGCCAGTAGTATAGCGGGAGGGTACTCTAATGAGCAGTTCTTC.

The CDR3 spells CAWIAIPYNEQFF. The DNA for the CDR3 is TGTGCCTGGATTGCGATCCCCTACAATGAGCAGTTCTTC. The chain uses TRBV30 and TRBJ2-1, with D uncertain. Trimming shortened V by 4 bases and J by 2 bases, and 9 bases separated the two germline ends. The germline gives CDR1 GTSNPN, CDR2 SVGIG (reference sequence). CDR3 length: 13 amino acids.

The chain is built from TRBV9 and TRBJ1-2, with 7 bases that match TRBD1. This CDR3 is built from 12 residues. V trimming: 3 bases; J trimming: 8 bases; junction bases outside the gene matches: 4. Germline assignment: CDR1 SGDLS and CDR2 YYNGEE. CDR3 protein: CASSGGQQGYTF. DNA of the CDR3: TGTGCCAGCAGCGGGGGACAGCAGGGCTACACCTTC. Together with reference TRBV9 and TRBJ1-2, the CDR3 gives the full variable domain: DSGVTQTPKHLITATGQRVTLRCSPRSGDLSVYWYQQSLDQGLQFLIQYYNGEERAKGNILERFSAQQFPDLHSELNLSSLELGDSALYFCASSGGQQGYTFGSGTRLTVV.

The chain uses TRBV4-1 and TRBJ2-3, with 12 nucleotides matching TRBD2. Germline V gene sequence: CDR1 MGHRA, CDR2 YSYEKL. J was trimmed by 6 bases and V by 4 bases; bases with no gene match: 14. CDR3 length equals 18 residues. CDR3 nucleotide sequence: TGCGCCAGCAGCCCAGTTCTTGGTCGACTAGCGGGAGCGGATACGCAGTATTTT. Translated, it gives CASSPVLGRLAGADTQYF.

The chain uses TRBV12-3 or TRBV12-4 and TRBJ2-7; 8 bases line up with TRBD2. The CDR3 spans 16 residues. With V trimmed by 4 bases and J by 4 bases, 12 bases remained unmatched. CDR3 coding DNA: TGTGCCAGCAGTTCAGTCTTGGGACTAGATTTTTACGAGCAGTACTTC. As protein: CASSSVLGLDFYEQYF.